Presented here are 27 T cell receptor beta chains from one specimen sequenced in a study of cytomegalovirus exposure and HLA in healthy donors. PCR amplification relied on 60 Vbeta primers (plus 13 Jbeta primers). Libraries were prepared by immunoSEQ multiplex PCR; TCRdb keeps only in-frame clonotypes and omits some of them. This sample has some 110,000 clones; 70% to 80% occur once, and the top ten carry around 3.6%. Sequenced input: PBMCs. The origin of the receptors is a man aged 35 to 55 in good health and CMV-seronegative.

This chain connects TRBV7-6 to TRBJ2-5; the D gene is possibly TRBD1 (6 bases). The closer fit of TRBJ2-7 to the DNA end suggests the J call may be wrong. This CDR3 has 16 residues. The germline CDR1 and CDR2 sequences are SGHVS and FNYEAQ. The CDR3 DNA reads TGTGCCAGCAGCCCAAGTCAGGGGACCTCCTCCTACGAGCAGTACTTC. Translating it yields CASSPSQGTSSYEQYF.

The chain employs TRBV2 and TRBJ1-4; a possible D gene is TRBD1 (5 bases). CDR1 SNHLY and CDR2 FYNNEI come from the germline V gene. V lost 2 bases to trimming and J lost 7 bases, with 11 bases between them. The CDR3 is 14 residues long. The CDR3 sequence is CASSEFSQVEKLFF. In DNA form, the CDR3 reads TGTGCCAGCAGTGAATTTTCACAGGTTGAAAAACTGTTTTTT. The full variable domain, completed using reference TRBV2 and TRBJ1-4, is EPEVTQTPSHQVTQMGQEVILRCVPISNHLYFYWYRQILGQKVEFLVSFYNNEISEKSEIFDDQFSVERPDGSNFTLKIRSTKLEDSAMYFCASSEFSQVEKLFFGSGTQLSVL.

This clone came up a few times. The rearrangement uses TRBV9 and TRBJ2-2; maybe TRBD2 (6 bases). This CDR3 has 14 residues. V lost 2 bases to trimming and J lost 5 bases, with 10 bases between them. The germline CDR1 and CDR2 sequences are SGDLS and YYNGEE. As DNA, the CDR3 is TGTGCCAGCAGCGTGGAGGGCTGGACCGGGGAGCTGTTTTTT. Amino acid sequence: CASSVEGWTGELFF. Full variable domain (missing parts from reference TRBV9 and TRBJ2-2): DSGVTQTPKHLITATGQRVTLRCSPRSGDLSVYWYQQSLDQGLQFLIQYYNGEERAKGNILERFSAQQFPDLHSELNLSSLELGDSALYFCASSVEGWTGELFFGEGSRLTVL.

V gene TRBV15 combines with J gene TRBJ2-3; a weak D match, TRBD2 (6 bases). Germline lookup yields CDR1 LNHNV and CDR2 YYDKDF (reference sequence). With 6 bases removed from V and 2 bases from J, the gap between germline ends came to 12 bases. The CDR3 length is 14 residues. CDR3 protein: CATRASGSTDTQYF. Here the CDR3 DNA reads TGTGCCACCAGAGCCAGCGGGTCCACAGATACGCAGTATTTT.

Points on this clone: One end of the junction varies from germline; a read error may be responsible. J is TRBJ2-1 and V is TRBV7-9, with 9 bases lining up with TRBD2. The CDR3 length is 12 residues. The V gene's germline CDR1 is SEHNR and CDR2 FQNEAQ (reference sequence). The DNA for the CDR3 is TGTGCCAGCAGTTCCCAAGCGGGGGGAATGGTCTTC. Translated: CASSSQAGGMVF.

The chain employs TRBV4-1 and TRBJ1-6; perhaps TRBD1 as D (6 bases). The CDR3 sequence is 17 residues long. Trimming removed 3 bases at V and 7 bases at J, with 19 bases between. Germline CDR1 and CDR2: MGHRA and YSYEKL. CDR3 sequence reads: CASSQASGTRRNSPLHF. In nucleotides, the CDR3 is TGCGCCAGCAGCCAGGCTAGCGGGACAAGACGCAATTCACCCCTCCACTTT.

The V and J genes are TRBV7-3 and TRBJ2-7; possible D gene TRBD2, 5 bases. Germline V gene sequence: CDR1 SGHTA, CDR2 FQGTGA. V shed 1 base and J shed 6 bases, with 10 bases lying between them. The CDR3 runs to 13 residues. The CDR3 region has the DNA TGTGCCAGCAGCTTAAACAGTGGAGGCGAGCAGTACTTC. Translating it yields CASSLNSGGEQYF.

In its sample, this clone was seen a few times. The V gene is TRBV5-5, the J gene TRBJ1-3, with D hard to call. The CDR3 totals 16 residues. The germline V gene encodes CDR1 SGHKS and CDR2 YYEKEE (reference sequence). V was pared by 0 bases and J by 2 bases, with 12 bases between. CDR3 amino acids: CASSLGSTTPGNTIYF. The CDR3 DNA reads TGTGCCAGCAGCTTGGGGTCGACGACACCTGGAAACACCATATATTTT. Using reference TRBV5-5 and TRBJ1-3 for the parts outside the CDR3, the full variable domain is DAGVTQSPTHLIKTRGQQVTLRCSPISGHKSVSWYQQVLGQGPQFIFQYYEKEERGRGNFPDRFSARQFPNYSSELNVNALLLGDSALYLCASSLGSTTPGNTIYFGEGSWLTVV.

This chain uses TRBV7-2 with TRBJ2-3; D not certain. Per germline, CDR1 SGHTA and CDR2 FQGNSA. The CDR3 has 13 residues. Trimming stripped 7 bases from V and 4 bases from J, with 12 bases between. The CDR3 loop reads CASILNRADTQYF. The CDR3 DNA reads TGTGCCAGCATCCTTAATCGGGCAGATACGCAGTATTTT.

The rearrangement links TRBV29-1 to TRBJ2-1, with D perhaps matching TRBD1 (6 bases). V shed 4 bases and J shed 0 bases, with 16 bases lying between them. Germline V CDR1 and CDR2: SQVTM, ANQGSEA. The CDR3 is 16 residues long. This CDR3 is CSVGGFGTSSYNEQFF. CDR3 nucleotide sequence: TGCAGCGTTGGGGGGTTTGGGACAAGCTCCTACAATGAGCAGTTCTTC.

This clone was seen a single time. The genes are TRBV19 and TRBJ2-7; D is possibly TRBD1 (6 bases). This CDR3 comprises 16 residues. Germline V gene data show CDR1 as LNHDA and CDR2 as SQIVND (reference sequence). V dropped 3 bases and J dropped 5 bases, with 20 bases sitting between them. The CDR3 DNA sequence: TGTGCCAGTAGTATTGGTACCAGGGGAAAATCCAACGAGCAGTACTTC. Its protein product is CASSIGTRGKSNEQYF.

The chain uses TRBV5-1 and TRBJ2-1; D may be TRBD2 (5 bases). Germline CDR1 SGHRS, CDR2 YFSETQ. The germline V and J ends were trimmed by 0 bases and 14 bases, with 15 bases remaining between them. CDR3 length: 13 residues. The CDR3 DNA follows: TGCGCCAGCAGCTTGGAAGGTCCTAAGGGAGAGTTCTTC. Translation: CASSLEGPKGEFF. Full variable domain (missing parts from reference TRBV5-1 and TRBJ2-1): KAGVTQTPRYLIKTRGQQVTLSCSPISGHRSVSWYQQTPGQGLQFLFEYFSETQRNKGNFPGRFSGRQFSNSRSEMNVSTLELGDSALYLCASSLEGPKGEFFGPGTRLTVL.

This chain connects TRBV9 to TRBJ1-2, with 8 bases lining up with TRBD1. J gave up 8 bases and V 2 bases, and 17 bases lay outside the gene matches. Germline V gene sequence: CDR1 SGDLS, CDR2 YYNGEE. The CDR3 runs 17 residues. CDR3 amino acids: CASSVSWGQGARIGYTF. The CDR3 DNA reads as TGTGCCAGCAGCGTTTCGTGGGGTCAGGGGGCGAGGATCGGCTACACCTTC.

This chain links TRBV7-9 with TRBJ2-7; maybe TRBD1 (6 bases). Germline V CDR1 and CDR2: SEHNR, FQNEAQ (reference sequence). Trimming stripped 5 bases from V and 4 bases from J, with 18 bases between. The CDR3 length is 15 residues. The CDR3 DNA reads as TGTGCCAGCAGCCCATTAACAGGGCCCGATTACGAGCAGTACTTC. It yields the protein CASSPLTGPDYEQYF.

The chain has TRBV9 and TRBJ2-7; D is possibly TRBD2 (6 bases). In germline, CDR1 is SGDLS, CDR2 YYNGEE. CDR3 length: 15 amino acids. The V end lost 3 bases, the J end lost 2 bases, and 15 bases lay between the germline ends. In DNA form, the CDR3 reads TGTGCCAGCAGCGAATCACCGGGGGTGGCCTACGAGCAGTACTTC. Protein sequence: CASSESPGVAYEQYF.

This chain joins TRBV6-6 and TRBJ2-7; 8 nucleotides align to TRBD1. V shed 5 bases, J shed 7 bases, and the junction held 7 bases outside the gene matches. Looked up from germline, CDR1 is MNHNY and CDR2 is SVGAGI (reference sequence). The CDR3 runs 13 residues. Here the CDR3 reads CASSRDRFSEQYF. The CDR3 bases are TGTGCCAGCAGTCGGGACAGGTTTTCTGAGCAGTACTTC.

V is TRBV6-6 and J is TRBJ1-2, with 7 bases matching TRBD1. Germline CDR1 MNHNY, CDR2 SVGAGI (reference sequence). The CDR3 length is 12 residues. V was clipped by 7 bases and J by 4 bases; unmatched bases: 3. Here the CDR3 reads CASTDRVYGYTF. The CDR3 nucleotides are TGTGCCAGCACCGACAGGGTCTATGGCTACACCTTC.

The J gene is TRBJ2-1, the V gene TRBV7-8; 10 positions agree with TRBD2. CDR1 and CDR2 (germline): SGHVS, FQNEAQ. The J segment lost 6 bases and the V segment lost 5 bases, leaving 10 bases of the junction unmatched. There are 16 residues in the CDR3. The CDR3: CASSPQAGGYFNEQFF. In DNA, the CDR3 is TGTGCCAGCAGCCCTCAAGCGGGGGGGTATTTCAATGAGCAGTTCTTC. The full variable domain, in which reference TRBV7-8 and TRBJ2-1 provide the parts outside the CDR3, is GAGVSQSPRYKVAKRGQDVALRCDPISGHVSLFWYQQALGQGPEFLTYFQNEAQLDKSGLPSDRFFAERPEGSVSTLKIQRTQQEDSAVYLCASSPQAGGYFNEQFFGPGTRLTVL.

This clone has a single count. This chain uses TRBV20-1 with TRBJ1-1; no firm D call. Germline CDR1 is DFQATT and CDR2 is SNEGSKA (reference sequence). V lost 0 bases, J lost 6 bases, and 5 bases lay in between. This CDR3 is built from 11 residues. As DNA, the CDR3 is TGCAGTGCTAGAGATCGGTCTGAAGCTTTCTTT. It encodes CSARDRSEAFF.

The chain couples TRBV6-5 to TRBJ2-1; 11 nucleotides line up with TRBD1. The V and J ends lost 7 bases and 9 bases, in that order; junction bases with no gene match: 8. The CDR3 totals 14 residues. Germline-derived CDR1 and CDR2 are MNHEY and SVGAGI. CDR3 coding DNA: TGTGCCAGCACCCCCCGGACAGGGGGCCTTGAGCAGTTCTTC. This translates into CASTPRTGGLEQFF.

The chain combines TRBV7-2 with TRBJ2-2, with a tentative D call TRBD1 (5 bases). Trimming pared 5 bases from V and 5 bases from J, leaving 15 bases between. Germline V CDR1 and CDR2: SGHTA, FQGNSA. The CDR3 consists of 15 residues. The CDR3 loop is CASSAPGRQTGELFF. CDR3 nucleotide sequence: TGTGCCAGCAGCGCCCCTGGAAGACAGACCGGGGAGCTGTTTTTT.

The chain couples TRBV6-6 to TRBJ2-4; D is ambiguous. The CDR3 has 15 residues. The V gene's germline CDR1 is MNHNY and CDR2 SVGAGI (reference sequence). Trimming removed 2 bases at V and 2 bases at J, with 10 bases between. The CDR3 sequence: CASSYEFGTKNIQYF. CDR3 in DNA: TGTGCCAGCAGTTACGAGTTCGGTACCAAAAACATTCAGTACTTC.

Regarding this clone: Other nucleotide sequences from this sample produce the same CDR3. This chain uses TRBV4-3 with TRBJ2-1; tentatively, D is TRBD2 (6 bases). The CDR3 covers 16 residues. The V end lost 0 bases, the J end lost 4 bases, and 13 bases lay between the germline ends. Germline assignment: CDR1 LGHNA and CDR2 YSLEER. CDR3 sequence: CASSQDGAGPYNEQFF. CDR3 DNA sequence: TGCGCCAGCAGCCAAGATGGAGCGGGTCCTTACAATGAGCAGTTCTTC.

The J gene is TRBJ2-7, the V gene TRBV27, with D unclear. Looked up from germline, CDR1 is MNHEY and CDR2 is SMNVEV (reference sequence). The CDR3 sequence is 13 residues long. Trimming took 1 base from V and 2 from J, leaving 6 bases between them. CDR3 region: CASSLYPAYEQYF. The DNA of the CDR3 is TGTGCCAGCAGTTTATATCCAGCCTACGAGCAGTACTTC.

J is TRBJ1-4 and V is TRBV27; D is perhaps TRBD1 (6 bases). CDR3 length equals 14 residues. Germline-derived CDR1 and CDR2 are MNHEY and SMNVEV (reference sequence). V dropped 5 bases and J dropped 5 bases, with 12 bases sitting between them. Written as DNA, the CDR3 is TGTGCCAGCAGTGGACAGCCTATCAATGAAAAACTGTTTTTT. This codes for CASSGQPINEKLFF.

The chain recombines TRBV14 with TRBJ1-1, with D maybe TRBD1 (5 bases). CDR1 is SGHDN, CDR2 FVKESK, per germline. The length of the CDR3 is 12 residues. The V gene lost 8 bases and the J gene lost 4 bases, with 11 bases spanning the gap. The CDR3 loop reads CASEGGGTEAFF. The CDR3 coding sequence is TGTGCCAGCGAAGGCGGGGGCACTGAAGCTTTCTTT.

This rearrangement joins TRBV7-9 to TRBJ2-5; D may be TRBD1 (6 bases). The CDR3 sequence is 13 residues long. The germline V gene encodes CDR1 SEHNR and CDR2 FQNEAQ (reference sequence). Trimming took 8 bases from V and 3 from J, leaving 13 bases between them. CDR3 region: CASQDRDKETQYF. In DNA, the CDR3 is TGTGCCAGCCAGGACAGAGATAAAGAGACCCAGTACTTC.